This passage covers 18 T cell receptor beta chains from one sample sequenced in a study of blood T cell repertoires in COVID-19. The repertoire was sequenced with immunoSEQ multiplex PCR; TCRdb's copy has only in-frame clones and lacks some. The sample holds fewer than 200,000 clones, about 80% seen once. What was sequenced was peripheral blood. These receptors were collected from a man in his 70s with active or convalescent COVID-19.

CDR3 loop: CASSLFNRVDYGYTF. CDR3 DNA sequence: TGTGCCAGCAGCTTATTTAACAGGGTGGACTATGGCTACACCTTC. The V call is TRBV5-4, the J call TRBJ1-2; tentative D call: TRBD1 (6 bases). The germline V and J ends were trimmed by 2 bases and 3 bases, with 14 bases remaining between them. The CDR3 consists of 15 residues. Germline V gives CDR1 SGHNT, CDR2 YYREEE (reference sequence).

V is TRBV7-9 and J is TRBJ1-2, with 9 bases fitting TRBD1. From germline, CDR1 is SEHNR and CDR2 FQNEAQ (reference sequence). Trimming removed 5 bases from V and 2 bases from J; junction bases left unmatched: 6. The CDR3 has 15 residues. CDR3 amino acids: CASSPDRGMNYGYTF. CDR3 DNA: TGTGCCAGCAGCCCCGACAGGGGGATGAACTATGGCTACACCTTC.

The chain is built from TRBV5-4 and TRBJ1-4, with 10 bases that match TRBD1. Looked up from germline, CDR1 is SGHNT and CDR2 is YYREEE (reference sequence). V lost 1 base and J lost 6; bases outside the gene matches: 6. This CDR3 has 16 amino acids. CDR3 protein: CASSLTRGTGDEKLFF. The CDR3 nucleotides are TGTGCCAGCAGCTTGACCAGGGGGACAGGGGATGAAAAACTGTTTTTT.

The chain employs TRBV19 and TRBJ2-5, with D possibly matching TRBD2 (5 bases). The CDR3 loop spans 12 amino acids. V lost 6 bases to trimming and J lost 0 bases, with 5 bases between them. CDR1 LNHDA and CDR2 SQIVND come from the germline V gene (reference sequence). The DNA for the CDR3 is TGTGCCAGTAGGGACTACCAAGAGACCCAGTACTTC. Translated, it gives CASRDYQETQYF.

This chain connects TRBV7-2 to TRBJ1-2; 7 bases map to TRBD1. The CDR3 spans 14 residues. Looked up from germline, CDR1 is SGHTA and CDR2 is FQGNSA. V shed 5 bases and J 1 base; nucleotides not matched to a gene: 4. CDR3 sequence reads: CASSPQGDNYGYTF. The CDR3 DNA is TGTGCCAGCAGCCCCCAGGGGGATAACTATGGCTACACCTTC.

V and J are TRBV24-1 and TRBJ1-5; 9 nucleotides match TRBD1. V trimming: 9 bases; J trimming: 5 bases; junction bases outside the gene matches: 7. The germline V gene encodes CDR1 KGHDR and CDR2 SFDVKD. The length of the CDR3 is 14 residues. The CDR3 reads CATSTGGWDQPQHF. The DNA of the CDR3 is TGTGCCACCTCCACAGGGGGCTGGGATCAGCCCCAGCATTTT.

The chain couples TRBV11-2 to TRBJ2-7; possibly TRBD2 for D (6 bases). This CDR3 comprises 14 residues. Germline V gene lookup returns CDR1 SGHAT and CDR2 FQNNGV. V gave up 8 bases and J gave up 1 base, with 15 bases separating them. CDR3 protein: CASRGSGSSYEQYF. The CDR3 DNA sequence: TGTGCCAGCCGGGGGAGCGGATCTTCCTACGAGCAGTACTTC.

This clone showed up just once. This chain joins TRBV6-5 and TRBJ2-5, with 8 bases that match TRBD2. Per germline, CDR1 MNHEY and CDR2 SVGAGI. The V and J ends lost 0 bases and 4 bases, in that order; junction bases with no gene match: 7. The CDR3 spans 16 residues. CDR3 sequence: CASSYSSRGGGETQYF. CDR3 nucleotides: TGTGCCAGCAGTTACTCGAGTCGGGGGGGAGGAGAGACCCAGTACTTC.

The chain combines TRBV14 with TRBJ2-6; D is unclear. The CDR3 is made up of 13 amino acids. The V and J ends lost 6 bases and 1 base respectively, with 4 bases between them. The germline CDR1 and CDR2 sequences are SGHDN and FVKESK. The CDR3 is CASRSSGANVLTF. The CDR3, as DNA: TGTGCCAGCAGGAGTTCTGGGGCCAACGTCCTGACTTTC.

The rearrangement uses TRBV10-2 and TRBJ2-1; 7 bases fit TRBD2. The germline gives CDR1 WSHSY, CDR2 SAAADI. This CDR3 region has 17 residues. Germline trimming cut 4 bases from V and 5 bases from J; bases unmatched to any gene: 14. The CDR3 protein is CASSAHLASGYDNEQFF. As DNA, the CDR3 is TGCGCCAGCAGTGCCCATCTCGCTAGCGGATACGACAATGAGCAGTTCTTC.

The CDR3 DNA reads as TGTGCCAGCAGCTTTTCAAGCGGGAGGTCCTACAATGAGCAGTTCTTC. Protein sequence: CASSFSSGRSYNEQFF. The J gene is TRBJ2-1, the V gene TRBV7-2; 9 bases align to TRBD2. The CDR3 loop spans 16 amino acids. V lost 3 bases and J lost 1; bases outside the gene matches: 4. Per germline, CDR1 SGHTA and CDR2 FQGNSA.

This clone has only one observation. The chain uses TRBV18 and TRBJ2-7; no clear D. Trimming removed 3 bases at V and 3 bases at J, with 9 bases between. Germline assignment: CDR1 KGHSH and CDR2 LQKENI. The CDR3 length is 13 residues. CDR3 region: CASSPYRNYEQYF. Written as DNA, the CDR3 is TGTGCCAGCTCACCCTACAGAAACTACGAGCAGTACTTC. Full variable domain (outside the CDR3, taken from reference TRBV18 and TRBJ2-7): NAGVMQNPRHLVRRRGQEARLRCSPMKGHSHVYWYRQLPEEGLKFMVYLQKENIIDESGMPKERFSAEFPKEGPSILRIQQVVRGDSAAYFCASSPYRNYEQYFGPGTRLTVT.

The V gene is TRBV9, the J gene TRBJ1-3; D gene unclear. Trimming left V 3 bases short and J 2 bases short, with 24 bases between. The CDR3 runs to 19 residues. Germline V gives CDR1 SGDLS, CDR2 YYNGEE. CDR3: CASSARVLTGYFAGNTIYF. CDR3 nucleotides: TGTGCCAGCAGCGCCCGGGTTTTGACTGGGTATTTTGCTGGAAACACCATATATTTT.

This clone was counted between two and nine times. J is TRBJ1-6 and V is TRBV6-6, with D uncertain. The V gene's germline CDR1 is MNHNY and CDR2 SVGAGI (reference sequence). Deletions cut 7 bases from V and 3 bases from J, with 10 bases between. This CDR3 is built from 14 residues. For the CDR3, the DNA is TGTGCCAGCAAGCTCCTAAGCTATAATTCACCCCTCCACTTT. This sequence encodes CASKLLSYNSPLHF.

The chain uses TRBV7-2 and TRBJ1-5, with D unclear. Trimming stripped 1 base from V and 4 bases from J, with 8 bases between. Germline V CDR1 and CDR2: SGHTA, FQGNSA. The CDR3 totals 14 residues. The CDR3 region has the DNA TGTGCCAGCAGCTTAGGGCACCAGAATCAGCCCCAGCATTTT. It is translated as CASSLGHQNQPQHF.

This clone was detected only a few times. The rearrangement joins TRBV27 to TRBJ1-2; 10 bases are a match to TRBD1. This CDR3 has 17 amino acids. The ends lost 3 bases at V and 0 bases at J; junction bases unmatched: 7. Germline-derived CDR1 and CDR2 are MNHEY and SMNVEV (reference sequence). The DNA of the CDR3 is TGTGCCAGCAGTTTCGGGGGACAGGGGACGGCTAACTATGGCTACACCTTC. Translation: CASSFGGQGTANYGYTF.

V gene TRBV11-2 combines with J gene TRBJ2-3; 8 bases are a match to TRBD1. CDR3 length: 15 residues. Germline V gene sequence: CDR1 SGHAT, CDR2 FQNNGV. V gave up 3 bases and J gave up 0 bases; unmatched junction bases: 2. The CDR3 loop reads CASSLDRASTDTQYF. The CDR3, as DNA: TGTGCCAGCAGCTTGGACAGGGCGAGCACAGATACGCAGTATTTT.

This sequence joins TRBV4-3 and TRBJ2-1; 8 bases map to TRBD2. V lost 0 bases and J lost 4; bases outside the gene matches: 5. The CDR3 runs 16 residues. From germline, CDR1 is LGHNA and CDR2 YSLEER. The CDR3 region is CASSQDSGTQYNEQFF. DNA for the CDR3: TGCGCCAGCAGCCAAGATAGCGGGACCCAATACAATGAGCAGTTCTTC.